This T cell receptor (beta chain) was captured by sequencing in a study of T cell responses to AZD1222 COVID-19 vaccine. Findings and caveats of the study: Sampled repertoires all dated from after the peak T cell response. Nearly half of unique spike-specific TCRs reportedly avoided B.1.351 and B.1.1.7 mutated regions. The donor cohort was predominantly white British with a female majority, and clonal diversity may have been underestimated.

Assay used: immunoSEQ multiplex PCR; TCRdb lists only in-frame clones, some missing. The sample carries roughly 180,000 clones, just under 95% recorded once. Concerning this clone itself: The antigen remains undetermined.

The material sequenced was peripheral blood, taken 28 days after the second dose of the MenACWY control vaccine. This clonotype was obtained from an adult who received the MenACWY meningococcal vaccine as a control.

CDR3 coding DNA: TGTGCCAGCAGCCTACCGACAGGGCGCCGTGAAAAACTGTTTTTT. Protein product: CASSLPTGRREKLFF. The chain links TRBV3-1 (or the pseudogene TRBV3-2) to TRBJ1-4, with TRBD1 identical over 7 bases. From germline, CDR1 is LGHDT and CDR2 YNNKEL (reference sequence). V lost 4 bases and J lost 7; bases outside the gene matches: 9. There are 15 residues in the CDR3.